This paragraph reports one TCR beta chain. This CDR3 contains 17 residues. Per the germline V gene, CDR1 is MDHEN and CDR2 is SYDVKM. Trimming at V came to 2 bases and at J to 0 bases, leaving 7 bases not matched to a gene. This entry comes from a study of T cell repertoires in cytomegalovirus infection. MiXCR, applied by TCRdb to the reads, yields one record per CDR3 protein. This sample has about 740,000 distinct CDR3 sequences, with about a third found just once. The chain carries TRBV28 and TRBJ1-5; 7 nucleotides line up with TRBD1. The sequence was obtained from a human donor in good health (CMV status not recorded). Some clones in this sample may be carry-over from other donors' samples. Sequenced: PBMCs. For the CDR3, the DNA is TGTGCCAGCAGTTTACGGGACAGTCACTATAGCAATCAGCCCCAGCATTTT. Protein product: CASSLRDSHYSNQPQHF.